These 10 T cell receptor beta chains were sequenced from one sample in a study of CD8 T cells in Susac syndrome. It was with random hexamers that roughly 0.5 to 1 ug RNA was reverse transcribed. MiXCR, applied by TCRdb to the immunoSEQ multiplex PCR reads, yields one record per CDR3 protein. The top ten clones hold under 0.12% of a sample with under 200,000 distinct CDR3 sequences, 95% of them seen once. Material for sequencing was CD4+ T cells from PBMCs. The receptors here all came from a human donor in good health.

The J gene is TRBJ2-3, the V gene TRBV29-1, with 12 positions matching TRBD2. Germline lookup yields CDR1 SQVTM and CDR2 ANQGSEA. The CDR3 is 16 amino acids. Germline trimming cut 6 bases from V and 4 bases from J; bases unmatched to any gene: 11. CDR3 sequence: CSVRTSGAPEADTQYF. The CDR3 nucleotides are TGCAGCGTCCGGACTAGCGGGGCCCCAGAAGCAGATACGCAGTATTTT.

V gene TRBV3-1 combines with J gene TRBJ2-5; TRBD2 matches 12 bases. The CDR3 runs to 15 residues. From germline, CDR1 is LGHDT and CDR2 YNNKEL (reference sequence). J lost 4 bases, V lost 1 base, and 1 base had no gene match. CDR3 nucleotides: TGTGCCAGCAGCCAAGCGGGACTAGCGGGAGAGACCCAGTACTTC. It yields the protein CASSQAGLAGETQYF.

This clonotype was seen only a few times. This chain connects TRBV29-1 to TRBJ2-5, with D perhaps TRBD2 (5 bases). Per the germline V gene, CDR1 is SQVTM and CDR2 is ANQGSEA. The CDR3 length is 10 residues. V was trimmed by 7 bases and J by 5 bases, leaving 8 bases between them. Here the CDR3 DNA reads TGCAGCGGGGGAGTGGAGACCCAGTACTTC. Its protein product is CSGGVETQYF. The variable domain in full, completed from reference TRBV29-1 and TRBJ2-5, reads SAVISQKPSRDICQRGTSLTIQCQVDSQVTMMFWYRQQPGQSLTLIATANQGSEATYESGFVIDKFPISRPNLTFSTLTVSNMSPEDSSIYLCSGGVETQYFGPGTRLLVL.

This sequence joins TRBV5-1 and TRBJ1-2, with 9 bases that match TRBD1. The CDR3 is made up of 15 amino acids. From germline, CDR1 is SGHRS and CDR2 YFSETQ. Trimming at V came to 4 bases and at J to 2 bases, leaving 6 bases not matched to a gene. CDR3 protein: CASSTGTGRNYGYTF. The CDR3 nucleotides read TGCGCCAGCAGCACCGGGACAGGGAGGAACTATGGCTACACCTTC.

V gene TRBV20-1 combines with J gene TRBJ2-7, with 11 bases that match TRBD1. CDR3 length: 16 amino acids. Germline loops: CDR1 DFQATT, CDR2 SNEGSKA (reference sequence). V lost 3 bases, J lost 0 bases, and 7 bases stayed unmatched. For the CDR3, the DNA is TGCAGTGCTAGTTCAGGCGGGACAGGGGGCTCCTACGAGCAGTACTTC. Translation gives CSASSGGTGGSYEQYF.

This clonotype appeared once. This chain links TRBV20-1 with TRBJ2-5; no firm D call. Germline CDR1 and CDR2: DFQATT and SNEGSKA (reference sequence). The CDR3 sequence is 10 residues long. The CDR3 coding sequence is TGCGGTGGGGAACTTGCGGCCCAGTACTTC. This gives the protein CGGELAAQYF.

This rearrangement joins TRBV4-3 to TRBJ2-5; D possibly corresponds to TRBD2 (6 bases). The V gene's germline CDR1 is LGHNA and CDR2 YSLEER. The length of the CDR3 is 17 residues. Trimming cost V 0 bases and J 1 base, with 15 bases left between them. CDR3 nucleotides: TGCGCCAGCAGCCAAGATAGTTTCGGAGGGGCCCAAGAGACCCAGTACTTC. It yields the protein CASSQDSFGGAQETQYF.

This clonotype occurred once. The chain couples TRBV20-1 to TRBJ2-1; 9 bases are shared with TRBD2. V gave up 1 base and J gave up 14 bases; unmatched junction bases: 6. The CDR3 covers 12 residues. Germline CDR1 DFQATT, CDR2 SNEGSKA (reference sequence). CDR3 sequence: CSARVSGRVEFF. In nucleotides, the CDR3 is TGCAGTGCTAGAGTTAGCGGGAGAGTTGAGTTCTTC.

Written as DNA, the CDR3 is TGTGCCAGCAGCCCAAGATTGGACGAGCAGTTCTTC. Amino acids: CASSPRLDEQFF. The chain recombines TRBV6-5 with TRBJ2-1; D call uncertain. Trimming took 6 bases from V and 10 from J, leaving 13 bases between them. The CDR3 is 12 residues long. Germline values: CDR1 MNHEY, CDR2 SVGAGI.

The CDR3: CSVKPSGSFHEQFF. CDR3 DNA sequence: TGCAGCGTTAAGCCGAGCGGGAGCTTTCATGAGCAGTTCTTC. The genes are TRBV29-1 and TRBJ2-1, with 8 bases aligning to TRBD2. The germline CDR1 and CDR2 sequences are SQVTM and ANQGSEA. This CDR3 is built from 14 residues. The V gene end was trimmed by 5 bases and the J gene end by 8 bases; junction bases not matched to a gene: 11.